Listed below are T cell receptor beta chains from one sample, sequenced in a study of control samples from healthy donors and cancer patients. TCRdb's table, derived via immunoSEQ multiplex PCR, lists solely in-frame clones and lacks some. The data show about 140,000 clones, roughly 92% seen once. Sequenced: blood. The receptors come from a man aged 25-40 years in good health. The CDR3 runs from the conserved cysteine through the conserved F or W. D genes are given only for firm matches. Only part of the rows carry a size: once, few, many, or a class if the clone is expanded.

clone_size j_call v_call d_call cdr3_aa cdr3_nt
NA TRBJ1-2 TRBV12-5 TRBD1 CASGLVREQGAFGGYTF TGTGCTAGTGGTTTGGTAAGGGAACAGGGGGCGTTTGGTGGCTACACCTTC
NA TRBJ1-5 TRBV27 TRBD1 CASSAPPVPGTGLQPQHF TGTGCCAGCAGTGCACCCCCTGTCCCCGGGACAGGGCTCCAGCCCCAGCATTTT
once TRBJ1-3 TRBV28 NA CASSFGGSMGNNTIYF TGTGCCAGCAGTTTTGGGGGATCGATGGGTAATAACACCATATATTTT
NA TRBJ2-5 TRBV9 NA CASSVGGNRQETQYF TGTGCCAGCAGCGTAGGAGGGAATCGCCAAGAGACCCAGTACTTC
NA TRBJ1-1 TRBV19 TRBD1 CASSIVRTNRGNTEAFF TGTGCCAGTAGTATAGTTCGAACAAACAGGGGGAACACTGAAGCTTTCTTT
NA TRBJ1-1 TRBV14 NA CASSQDDGFRMNTEAFF TGTGCCAGCAGCCAAGACGACGGTTTCAGGATGAACACTGAAGCTTTCTTT
NA TRBJ1-2 TRBV6-5 NA CASRLFSEVVLGYTF TGTGCCAGCAGGTTGTTTAGTGAAGTCGTTTTGGGCTACACCTTC
NA TRBJ2-1 TRBV9 TRBD2 CASSDSGRVSYNEQFF TGTGCCAGCAGTGATAGCGGGAGGGTAAGTTACAATGAGCAGTTCTTC
NA TRBJ1-6 TRBV5-6 NA CASSLRTGSPLHF TGTGCCAGCAGCTTGAGGACGGGTTCACCCCTCCACTTT
NA TRBJ2-5 TRBV19 TRBD2 CASNKGLATETQYF TGTGCCAGTAACAAGGGACTAGCGACAGAGACCCAGTACTTC
NA TRBJ2-3 TRBV5-1 NA CASSFNGNTDTQYF TGCGCCAGCAGCTTCAACGGGAACACAGATACGCAGTATTTT
NA TRBJ2-1 TRBV28 TRBD2 CASSPPRLAGEQFF TGTGCCAGCAGCCCACCCCGTCTAGCGGGTGAGCAGTTCTTC
NA TRBJ2-3 TRBV27 NA CASSLTQTTDTQYF TGTGCCAGCAGTCTCACCCAAACCACAGATACGCAGTATTTT
NA TRBJ1-2 TRBV19 TRBD1 CASSSTSAGTGYYGYTF TGTGCCAGTAGTTCAACCTCTGCCGGGACAGGGTACTATGGCTACACCTTC
NA TRBJ1-2 TRBV28 NA CASRLDRPLGYTF TGTGCCAGCAGACTCGACAGGCCTCTGGGCTACACCTTC
NA TRBJ2-6 TRBV21-1 NA CASSKKGGPGANVLTF TGTGCCAGCAGCAAAAAAGGGGGCCCTGGGGCCAACGTCCTGACTTTC
NA TRBJ2-1 TRBV28 NA CASSFLIGGYNEQFF TGTGCCAGCAGTTTTCTAATCGGGGGCTACAATGAGCAGTTCTTC
NA TRBJ2-1 TRBV12-3/TRBV12-4 NA CASRIQGFGEQFF TGTGCCAGCAGGATACAGGGTTTTGGTGAGCAGTTCTTC
NA TRBJ2-1 TRBV27 NA CASSIRGAGGNEQFF TGTGCCAGCAGCATACGGGGGGCGGGCGGCAATGAGCAGTTCTTC
NA TRBJ1-1 TRBV6-5 NA CASSPPGGHTEAFF TGTGCCAGCAGCCCCCCGGGTGGCCACACTGAAGCTTTCTTT
NA TRBJ2-3 TRBV27 TRBD2 CASSSPRTSGRDTQYF TGTGCCAGCAGTTCCCCCCGGACTAGCGGGAGGGATACGCAGTATTTT
NA TRBJ1-2 TRBV28 TRBD1 CASSFSLVGLDRGYGYTF TGTGCCAGCAGTTTCAGCCTCGTTGGGCTGGACAGGGGGTATGGCTACACCTTC
NA TRBJ1-6 TRBV9 NA CASSVEGFLNSPLHF TGTGCCAGCAGCGTAGAGGGTTTTCTGAATTCACCCCTCCACTTT
NA TRBJ2-7 TRBV11-2 NA CASSLHLQAYEQYF TGTGCCAGCAGCTTACATTTGCAGGCCTACGAGCAGTACTTC
NA TRBJ1-2 TRBV6-2/TRBV6-3 TRBD1 CASSTPGQGSWHGYTF TGTGCCAGCAGTACGCCGGGACAGGGATCATGGCATGGCTACACCTTC
few TRBJ2-5 TRBV11-2 NA CASSLKETQYF TGTGCCAGCAGCCTAAAAGAGACCCAGTACTTC
NA TRBJ2-2 TRBV11-3 NA CASRALNTGELFF TGTGCCAGCAGGGCTTTGAACACCGGGGAGCTGTTTTTT
NA TRBJ2-6 TRBV28 NA CASSSPSNNRPGANVLTF TGTGCCAGCAGCTCCCCATCAAATAACAGGCCTGGGGCCAACGTCCTGACTTTC
NA TRBJ2-3 TRBV3-1/TRBV3-2 NA CASSQAEGDTQYF TGTGCCAGCAGCCAGGCGGAGGGAGATACGCAGTATTTT
NA TRBJ1-2 TRBV9 NA CASSVGGSGGYTF TGTGCCAGCAGCGTAGGGGGATCTGGCGGCTACACCTTC
NA TRBJ2-1 TRBV11-2 NA CASSLDLAQYNEQFF TGTGCCAGCAGCTTAGATCTAGCGCAGTACAATGAGCAGTTCTTC
NA TRBJ1-1 TRBV28 TRBD1 CASSNPTGGFTEAFF TGTGCCAGCAGTAACCCTACAGGGGGCTTTACTGAAGCTTTCTTT
NA TRBJ1-6 TRBV6-6 NA CASSYEGLPLHF TGTGCCAGCAGTTACGAGGGCCTCCCCCTCCACTTT
NA TRBJ2-3 TRBV10-2 TRBD2 CASQRDPPDTQYF TGCGCCAGCCAGCGGGACCCACCAGATACGCAGTATTTT
NA TRBJ2-1 TRBV4-1 NA CASSQDRRQTQNEQFF TGCGCCAGCAGCCAAGATAGGCGACAGACCCAAAATGAGCAGTTCTTC
NA TRBJ2-7 TRBV18 NA CASSPRLVGTGEQYF TGTGCCAGCTCACCACGTTTGGTGGGCACGGGCGAGCAGTACTTC
NA TRBJ2-7 TRBV7-7 NA CASSLWRVKSYEQYF TGTGCTAGCAGCTTATGGCGGGTAAAGTCCTACGAGCAGTACTTC